This is a list of T cell receptor beta chains from one sample in a study of cytomegalovirus exposure and HLA in healthy donors. TCRdb's copy holds only in-frame clones and misses some; the assay was immunoSEQ multiplex PCR. The data hold 90,000 to 120,000 clones, with 74% observed a single time. Material: PBMCs. The source of these receptors is a middle-aged woman in good health and CMV-seropositive. Each CDR3 is given with its conserved first and last residue. Fields, in order: clone size, J gene, V gene, D gene, CDR3 protein, CDR3 DNA. D genes are given only for firm matches. A row's size may be missing; if present it is once, few, many or a size class.

size: -
J: TRBJ2-2
V: TRBV10-3
D: TRBD1
CDR3: CAIGPGQGNGELFF
DNA: TGTGCCATCGGTCCGGGACAGGGGAACGGGGAGCTGTTTTTT

size: -
J: TRBJ1-6
V: TRBV5-1
D: -
CDR3: CASSPSSTGRYNSPLHF
DNA: TGCGCCAGCAGCCCATCCTCGACAGGTCGCTATAATTCACCCCTCCACTTT

size: -
J: TRBJ2-7
V: TRBV27
D: -
CDR3: CASSGWRQAYEQYF
DNA: TGTGCCAGCAGTGGTTGGAGACAGGCCTACGAGCAGTACTTC

size: -
J: TRBJ2-5
V: TRBV2
D: TRBD2
CDR3: CASSNGLAGGVETQYF
DNA: TGTGCCAGCAGTAACGGACTAGCGGGGGGCGTCGAGACCCAGTACTTC

size: -
J: TRBJ2-7
V: TRBV9
D: -
CDR3: CASSPGVLGEQYF
DNA: TGTGCCAGCAGCCCAGGGGTCTTGGGAGAGCAGTACTTC

size: -
J: TRBJ2-7
V: TRBV5-6
D: -
CDR3: CASSLTGQAGGYYEQYF
DNA: TGTGCCAGCAGCTTGACGGGACAGGCCGGGGGGTACTACGAGCAGTACTTC

size: -
J: TRBJ2-3
V: TRBV5-6
D: -
CDR3: CASSLSQGTDTQYF
DNA: TGTGCCAGCAGCTTGTCCCAGGGCACAGATACGCAGTATTTT

size: -
J: TRBJ2-7
V: TRBV11-2
D: TRBD2
CDR3: CASSLSTSGAYEQYF
DNA: TGTGCCAGCAGCCTCTCGACTAGCGGGGCCTACGAGCAGTACTTC

size: few
J: TRBJ1-1
V: TRBV6-1
D: -
CDR3: CASSEAGKGKVNTEAFF
DNA: TGTGCCAGCAGTGAAGCGGGAAAGGGGAAAGTGAACACTGAAGCTTTCTTT

size: few
J: TRBJ1-5
V: TRBV15
D: -
CDR3: CATSKESNQPQHF
DNA: TGTGCCACCAGCAAGGAGTCTAATCAGCCCCAGCATTTT

size: once
J: TRBJ2-7
V: TRBV13
D: -
CDR3: CASSLFSYEQYF
DNA: TGTGCCAGCAGCCTCTTCTCTTACGAGCAGTACTTC

size: -
J: TRBJ1-2
V: TRBV6-1
D: -
CDR3: CASAAAGSYGYTF
DNA: TGTGCCAGCGCGGCCGCCGGGAGCTATGGCTACACCTTC

size: -
J: TRBJ1-2
V: TRBV29-1
D: -
CDR3: CSTRQDTYGYTF
DNA: TGCAGCACCCGACAGGACACCTATGGCTACACCTTC

size: -
J: TRBJ1-1
V: TRBV11-2
D: -
CDR3: CASSLSGRNTEAFF
DNA: TGTGCCAGCAGCTTAAGCGGCAGGAACACTGAAGCTTTCTTT

size: -
J: TRBJ2-5
V: TRBV30
D: TRBD1
CDR3: CAWTPRSAGGRTQYF
DNA: TGTGCCTGGACACCAAGGTCGGCAGGGGGAAGGACCCAGTACTTC

size: -
J: TRBJ2-1
V: TRBV7-9
D: -
CDR3: CASSFDSISYNEQFF
DNA: TGTGCCAGCAGCTTTGACAGCATCTCCTACAATGAGCAGTTCTTC

size: once
J: TRBJ1-6
V: TRBV29-1
D: TRBD1
CDR3: CSAGTGAGSPLHF
DNA: TGCAGCGCCGGGACAGGGGCGGGATCACCCCTCCACTTT

size: -
J: TRBJ2-3
V: TRBV9
D: -
CDR3: CASSVGGGPSTDTQYF
DNA: TGTGCCAGCAGCGTAGGTGGCGGTCCTAGCACAGATACGCAGTATTTT

size: -
J: TRBJ2-1
V: TRBV10-3
D: -
CDR3: CAIGRGGRDNEQFF
DNA: TGTGCCATCGGGCGGGGCGGCAGGGACAATGAGCAGTTCTTC

size: -
J: TRBJ1-5
V: TRBV7-2
D: -
CDR3: CASSLERVSPQHF
DNA: TGTGCCAGCAGCTTAGAGAGGGTATCGCCCCAGCATTTT

size: -
J: TRBJ1-6
V: TRBV12-2
D: -
CDR3: CASRLKEVTGMVSPLHF
DNA: TGTGCAAGTCGCTTAAAAGAAGTAACAGGAATGGTATCACCCCTCCACTTT

size: few
J: TRBJ2-5
V: TRBV27
D: TRBD2
CDR3: CASTGLAGGLGTQYF
DNA: TGTGCCAGCACGGGACTAGCGGGGGGGCTGGGGACCCAGTACTTC

size: -
J: TRBJ1-3
V: TRBV2
D: -
CDR3: CATYSGNTIYF
DNA: TGTGCCACCTACTCGGGAAACACCATATATTTT

size: -
J: TRBJ2-1
V: TRBV6-1
D: TRBD2
CDR3: CASSFSGGYNEQFF
DNA: TGTGCCAGCAGTTTTTCGGGGGGATACAATGAGCAGTTCTTC

size: -
J: TRBJ2-5
V: TRBV7-2
D: TRBD2
CDR3: CASSLDAGGQETQYF
DNA: TGTGCCAGCAGCTTGGATGCGGGGGGGCAAGAGACCCAGTACTTC

size: -
J: TRBJ2-4
V: TRBV4-1
D: -
CDR3: CASSQEGGVPSIQYF
DNA: TGCGCCAGCAGCCAAGAAGGTGGTGTCCCTAGCATTCAGTACTTC

size: once
J: TRBJ1-6
V: TRBV7-2
D: TRBD1
CDR3: CASSLRTGGYNSPLHF
DNA: TGTGCCAGCAGCTTACGGACAGGGGGCTATAATTCACCCCTCCACTTT

size: -
J: TRBJ2-4
V: TRBV15
D: -
CDR3: CATGPGPEDIQYF
DNA: TGTGCCACCGGTCCAGGGCCAGAGGACATTCAGTACTTC

size: -
J: TRBJ1-6
V: TRBV27
D: -
CDR3: CASWGAYNSPLHF
DNA: TGTGCCAGCTGGGGGGCCTATAATTCACCCCTCCACTTT

size: few
J: TRBJ1-5
V: TRBV7-2
D: TRBD1
CDR3: CASSSPDRGSQPQHF
DNA: TGTGCCAGCAGCTCCCCAGACAGGGGAAGTCAGCCCCAGCATTTT

size: -
J: TRBJ2-3
V: TRBV4-1
D: TRBD1
CDR3: CASSHGQGAADTQYF
DNA: TGCGCCAGCAGCCATGGACAGGGGGCAGCAGATACGCAGTATTTT

size: -
J: TRBJ2-7
V: TRBV19
D: TRBD1
CDR3: CASSIEGTGRLYEQYF
DNA: TGTGCCAGTAGTATAGAGGGGACAGGGCGGCTCTACGAGCAGTACTTC

size: -
J: TRBJ1-3
V: TRBV2
D: -
CDR3: CASSEGGIRSGNTIYF
DNA: TGTGCCAGCAGTGAGGGGGGGATACGCTCTGGAAACACCATATATTTT

size: -
J: TRBJ2-1
V: TRBV2
D: TRBD2
CDR3: CASRRGTSPSNEQFF
DNA: TGTGCCAGCCGGAGGGGGACTAGCCCCTCCAATGAGCAGTTCTTC

size: -
J: TRBJ2-5
V: TRBV5-1
D: TRBD2
CDR3: CASSFGGAQETQYF
DNA: TGCGCCAGCAGCTTCGGGGGGGCCCAAGAGACCCAGTACTTC

size: -
J: TRBJ1-2
V: TRBV6-1
D: -
CDR3: CASSEGRARGYTF
DNA: TGTGCCAGCAGTGAGGGCAGGGCCCGGGGCTACACCTTC